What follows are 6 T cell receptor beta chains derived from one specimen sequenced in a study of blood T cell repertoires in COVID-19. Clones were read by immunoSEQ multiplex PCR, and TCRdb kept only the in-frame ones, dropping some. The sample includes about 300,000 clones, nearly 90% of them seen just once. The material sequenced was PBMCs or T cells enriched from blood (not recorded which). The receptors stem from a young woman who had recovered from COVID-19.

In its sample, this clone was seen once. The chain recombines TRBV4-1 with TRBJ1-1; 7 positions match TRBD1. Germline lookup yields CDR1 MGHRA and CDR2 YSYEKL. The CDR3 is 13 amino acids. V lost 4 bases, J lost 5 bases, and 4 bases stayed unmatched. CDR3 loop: CASSLAGGTEAFF. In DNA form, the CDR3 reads TGCGCCAGCAGCCTCGCAGGGGGAACTGAAGCTTTCTTT.

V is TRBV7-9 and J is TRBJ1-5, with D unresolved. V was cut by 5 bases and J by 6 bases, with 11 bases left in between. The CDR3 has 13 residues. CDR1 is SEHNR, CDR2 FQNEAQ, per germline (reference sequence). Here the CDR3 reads CASSRRETQPQHF. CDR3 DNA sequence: TGTGCCAGCAGCCGTCGGGAGACTCAGCCCCAGCATTTT. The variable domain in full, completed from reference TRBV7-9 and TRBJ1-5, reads DTGVSQNPRHKITKRGQNVTFRCDPISEHNRLYWYRQTLGQGPEFLTYFQNEAQLEKSRLLSDRFSAERPKGSFSTLEIQRTEQGDSAMYLCASSRRETQPQHFGDGTRLSIL.

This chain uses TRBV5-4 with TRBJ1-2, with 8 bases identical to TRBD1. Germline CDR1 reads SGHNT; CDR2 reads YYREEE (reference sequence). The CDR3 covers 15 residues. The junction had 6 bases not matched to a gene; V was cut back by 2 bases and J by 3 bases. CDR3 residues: CASSFRAGGDYGYTF. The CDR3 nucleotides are TGTGCCAGCAGCTTCAGAGCAGGGGGCGACTATGGCTACACCTTC. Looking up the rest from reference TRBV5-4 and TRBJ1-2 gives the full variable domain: ETGVTQSPTHLIKTRGQQVTLRCSSQSGHNTVSWYQQALGQGPQFIFQYYREEENGRGNFPPRFSGLQFPNYSSELNVNALELDDSALYLCASSFRAGGDYGYTFGSGTRLTVV.

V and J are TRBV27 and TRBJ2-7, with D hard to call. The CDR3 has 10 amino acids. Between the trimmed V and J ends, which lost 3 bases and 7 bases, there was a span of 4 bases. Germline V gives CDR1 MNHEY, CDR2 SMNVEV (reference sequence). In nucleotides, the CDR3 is TGTGCCAGCAGTTTTCTGGAGCAGTACTTC. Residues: CASSFLEQYF.

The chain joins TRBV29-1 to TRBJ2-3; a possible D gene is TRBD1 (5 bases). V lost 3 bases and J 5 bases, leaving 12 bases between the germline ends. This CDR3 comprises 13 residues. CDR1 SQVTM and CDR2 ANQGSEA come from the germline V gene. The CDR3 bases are TGCAGCGTTGAGTTGGCAGGGCGAGATACGCAGTATTTT. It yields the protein CSVELAGRDTQYF.

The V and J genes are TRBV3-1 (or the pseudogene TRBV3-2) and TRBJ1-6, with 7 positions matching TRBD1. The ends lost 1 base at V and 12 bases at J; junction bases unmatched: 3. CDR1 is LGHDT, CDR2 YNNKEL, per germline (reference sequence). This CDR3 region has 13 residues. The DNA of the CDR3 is TGTGCCAGCAGCCAAGGACAGGGTTTACCCCTCCACTTT. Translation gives CASSQGQGLPLHF.